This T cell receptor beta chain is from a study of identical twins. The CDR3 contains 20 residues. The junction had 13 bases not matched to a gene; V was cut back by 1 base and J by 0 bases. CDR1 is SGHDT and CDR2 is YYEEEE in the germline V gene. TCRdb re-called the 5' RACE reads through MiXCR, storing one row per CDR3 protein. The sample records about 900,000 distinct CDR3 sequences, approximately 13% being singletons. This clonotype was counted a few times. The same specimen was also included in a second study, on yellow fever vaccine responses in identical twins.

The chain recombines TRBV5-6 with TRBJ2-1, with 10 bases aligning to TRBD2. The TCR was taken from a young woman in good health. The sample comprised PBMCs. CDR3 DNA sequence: TGTGCCAGCAGCTTGTTTTTTAGCGGGGGGCCCGCCAGCTCCTACAATGAGCAGTTCTTC. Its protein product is CASSLFFSGGPASSYNEQFF. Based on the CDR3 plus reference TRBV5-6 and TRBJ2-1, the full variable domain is DAGVTQSPTHLIKTRGQQVTLRCSPKSGHDTVSWYQQALGQGPQFIFQYYEEEERQRGNFPDRFSGHQFPNYSSELNVNALLLGDSALYLCASSLFFSGGPASSYNEQFFGPGTRLTVL.